These 16 T cell receptor beta chains originate from one sample sequenced in a study of post-analysis software for immune sequencing data. Study results and caveats: Included in a set of roughly five TRBV segments more frequent in patients than controls were TRBV5-6, TRBV5-1 and TRBV20-1.

No antigen is known for these receptors. The TCR beta cDNA libraries contained unique molecular identifiers. TCRdb re-derived calls from the PCR reads in MiXCR, one entry per CDR3 protein. The data hold roughly 700,000 distinct CDR3 sequences, with 25% to 30% observed a single time. The sample comprised blood. All receptors derive from a girl between 10 and 17 years old with multiple sclerosis.

The J gene is TRBJ2-3, the V gene TRBV3-1, with D possibly being TRBD2 (6 bases). Germline loops: CDR1 LGHDT, CDR2 YNNKEL (reference sequence). CDR3 length: 17 residues. V shed 5 bases and J shed 1 base, with 19 bases lying between them. CDR3: CASSLGPTSSGTDTQYF. CDR3 DNA sequence: TGTGCCAGCAGCTTAGGTCCGACTAGTTCGGGCACAGATACGCAGTATTTT.

The chain links TRBV9 to TRBJ2-3, with D uncertain. Germline V gene lookup returns CDR1 SGDLS and CDR2 YYNGEE. This CDR3 has 15 amino acids. V was clipped by 2 bases and J by 3 bases, with 13 bases between them. This CDR3 reads CASSVRSQPTDTQYF. CDR3 DNA: TGTGCCAGCAGCGTGAGGTCGCAGCCAACAGATACGCAGTATTTT.

This clonotype has a count of ten or more. The chain employs TRBV7-2 and TRBJ2-5; perhaps TRBD2 as D (6 bases). V dropped 4 bases and J dropped 0 bases, with 6 bases sitting between them. Per germline, CDR1 SGHTA and CDR2 FQGNSA. The CDR3 has 13 residues. CDR3 in DNA: TGTGCCAGCAGCTGGGACTACCAAGAGACCCAGTACTTC. It encodes CASSWDYQETQYF.

This clonotype was detected a few times. The genes are TRBV24-1 and TRBJ2-5, with 12 bases that match TRBD2. This CDR3 has 16 residues. Germline V gives CDR1 KGHDR, CDR2 SFDVKD. The V segment lost 3 bases and the J segment 7 bases; nucleotides outside the gene matches: 8. CDR3 residues: CATSDPKTSGSGTQYF. The CDR3 DNA reads TGTGCCACCAGTGATCCAAAGACTAGCGGGAGCGGGACCCAGTACTTC.

This clonotype was counted between two and nine times. This chain connects TRBV7-9 to TRBJ2-7, with TRBD1 as a possible D gene (6 bases). CDR1 and CDR2 (germline): SEHNR, FQNEAQ (reference sequence). This CDR3 has 14 residues. Trimming pared 7 bases from V and 1 base from J, leaving 14 bases between. Written as DNA, the CDR3 is TGTGCCAGCACGAACCGGGACACTTCCTACGAGCAGTACTTC. It is translated as CASTNRDTSYEQYF.

As concerns this clonotype: A single base separates this from a much larger clone, so it may be a read error. The chain is built from TRBV29-1 and TRBJ2-1; TRBD2 matches at 8 bases. The DNA end lines up better with TRBJ2-7; the J call may be wrong. This CDR3 is built from 15 residues. The V gene's germline CDR1 is SQVTM and CDR2 ANQGSEA. The CDR3, as DNA: TGCAGCGTTGGTCCAGCGGGAGATGGGTACAATGAGCAGTACTTC. This codes for CSVGPAGDGYNEQYF.

The chain carries TRBV6-6 and TRBJ1-2; TRBD1 aligns across 8 bases. This CDR3 comprises 14 residues. Per the germline V gene, CDR1 is MNHNY and CDR2 is SVGAGI (reference sequence). With V trimmed by 6 bases and J by 6 bases, 9 bases remained unmatched. In DNA, the CDR3 is TGTGCCAGCAGCTCCTCTCAGGGGGCCCATGGCTACACCTTC. It translates to CASSSSQGAHGYTF.

The chain uses TRBV7-9 and TRBJ1-4, with D possibly matching TRBD1 (6 bases). Trimming cost V 5 bases and J 6 bases, with 13 bases left between them. Per the germline V gene, CDR1 is SEHNR and CDR2 is FQNEAQ (reference sequence). The CDR3 runs to 14 residues. The CDR3 protein is CASSLEDSYEKLFF. The CDR3 nucleotides read TGTGCCAGCAGCCTAGAGGACAGCTATGAAAAACTGTTTTTT.

The chain uses TRBV29-1 and TRBJ2-1; 8 bases match TRBD2. CDR1 is SQVTM and CDR2 is ANQGSEA in the germline V gene. This CDR3 is 13 amino acids long. The ends lost 5 bases at V and 10 bases at J; junction bases unmatched: 10. As DNA, the CDR3 is TGCAGCGTTTCGTCGGGAGGGCGACGGGAGCAGTTCTTC. Amino acid sequence: CSVSSGGRREQFF.

The CDR3 region has the DNA TGTGCCAGCAGCTTAGTAGGACGGCGGTCCTACCCAGAGACCCTGTACTTC. Translation gives CASSLVGRRSYPETLYF. This rearrangement joins TRBV7-9 to TRBJ2-7; unclear D gene. The V gene's germline CDR1 is SEHNR and CDR2 FQNEAQ (reference sequence). The CDR3 spans 17 residues. V was shortened by 1 base and J by 12 bases, with 28 bases between the two germline ends. The entire variable domain, with the rest obtained from reference TRBV7-9 and TRBJ2-7, is as follows: DTGVSQNPRHKITKRGQNVTFRCDPISEHNRLYWYRQTLGQGPEFLTYFQNEAQLEKSRLLSDRFSAERPKGSFSTLEIQRTEQGDSAMYLCASSLVGRRSYPETLYFGPGTRLTVT.

This clonotype was seen a handful of times. The chain joins TRBV7-7 to TRBJ2-5; D is possibly TRBD2 (6 bases). Trimming shortened V by 2 bases and J by 4 bases, and 14 bases separated the two germline ends. The V gene's germline CDR1 is SSHAT and CDR2 FNYEAQ (reference sequence). This CDR3 contains 15 residues. The CDR3: CASSLNLAPRETQYF. CDR3 sequence (DNA): TGTGCCAGCAGCTTAAATCTAGCGCCTAGAGAGACCCAGTACTTC.

The J gene is TRBJ2-1, the V gene TRBV7-2; D call uncertain. The CDR3 extends over 13 amino acids. Germline V gene sequence: CDR1 SGHTA, CDR2 FQGNSA. V lost 1 base to trimming and J lost 7 bases, with 8 bases between them. The CDR3 protein is CASSLGPMNEQFF. The CDR3 DNA reads TGTGCCAGCAGCTTAGGGCCAATGAATGAGCAGTTCTTC. Together with reference TRBV7-2 and TRBJ2-1, the CDR3 gives the full variable domain: GAGVSQSPSNKVTEKGKDVELRCDPISGHTALYWYRQSLGQGLEFLIYFQGNSAPDKSGLPSDRFSAERTGGSVSTLTIQRTQQEDSAVYLCASSLGPMNEQFFGPGTRLTVL.

As concerns this clonotype: The junction does not match germline at one end; this may be a read error. The chain recombines TRBV7-9 with TRBJ2-1; D remains ambiguous. Germline values: CDR1 SEHNR, CDR2 FQNEAQ (reference sequence). There are 12 residues in the CDR3. CDR3 in DNA: TGTGCCAGCAGCCCAAGGAGCAATGTGCAGTTCTTC. The encoded protein is CASSPRSNVQFF.

Remarks on this clonotype: A read error may produce the germline difference seen at one junction end. The CDR3 is CASIRGSSNEKLFF. Here the CDR3 DNA reads TGTGCTAGCATTAGGGGTTCGTCTAATGAAAAACTGTTTTTT. The chain links TRBV7-9 to TRBJ1-4; D may be TRBD1 (5 bases). Germline-derived CDR1 and CDR2 are SEHNR and FQNEAQ (reference sequence). The CDR3 contains 14 residues.

In this sample, this clonotype turned up a few times. The rearrangement links TRBV11-2 to TRBJ2-7, with D possibly matching TRBD2 (6 bases). V dropped 0 bases and J dropped 0 bases, with 6 bases sitting between them. CDR3 size: 14 residues. Germline assignment: CDR1 SGHAT and CDR2 FQNNGV. Here the CDR3 DNA reads TGTGCCAGCAGCTTAGAGACTAGCTCCTACGAGCAGTACTTC. Translated: CASSLETSSYEQYF.

V gene TRBV13 combines with J gene TRBJ2-3; 7 nucleotides match TRBD1. J lost 1 base, V lost 3 bases, and 10 bases had no gene match. Germline loops: CDR1 PRHDT, CDR2 FYEKMQ (reference sequence). The CDR3 is 17 amino acids. CDR3 sequence (DNA): TGTGCCAGCAGCTTGGGAGACCACAGGGGCGGCACAGATACGCAGTATTTT. Encoded protein: CASSLGDHRGGTDTQYF.